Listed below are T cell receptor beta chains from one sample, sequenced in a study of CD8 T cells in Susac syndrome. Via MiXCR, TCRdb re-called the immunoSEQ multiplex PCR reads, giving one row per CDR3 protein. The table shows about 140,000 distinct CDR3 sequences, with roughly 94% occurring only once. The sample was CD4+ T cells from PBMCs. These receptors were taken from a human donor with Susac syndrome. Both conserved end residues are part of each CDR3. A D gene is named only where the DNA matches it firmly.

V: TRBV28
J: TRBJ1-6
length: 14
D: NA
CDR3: CASSLHGYNSPLHF
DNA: TGTGCCAGCAGTTTACACGGATATAATTCACCCCTCCACTTT

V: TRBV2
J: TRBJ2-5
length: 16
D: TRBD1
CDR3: CASSEIGQGARETQYF
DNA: TGTGCCAGCAGTGAAATCGGACAGGGGGCAAGGGAGACCCAGTACTTC

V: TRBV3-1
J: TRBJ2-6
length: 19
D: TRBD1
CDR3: CASSQDSGQVHLWANVLTF
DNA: TGTGCCAGCAGCCAAGACTCGGGACAGGTACACCTCTGGGCCAACGTCCTGACTTTC

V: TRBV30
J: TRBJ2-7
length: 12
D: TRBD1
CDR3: CAWRQGSYEQYF
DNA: TGTGCCTGGCGACAGGGGTCCTACGAGCAGTACTTC

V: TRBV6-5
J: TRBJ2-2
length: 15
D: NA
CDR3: CASSTGTLNTGELFF
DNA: TGTGCCAGCAGTACCGGGACACTTAACACCGGGGAGCTGTTTTTT

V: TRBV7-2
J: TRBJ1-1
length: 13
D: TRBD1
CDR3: CASSFGTGGEAFF
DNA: TGTGCCAGCAGCTTCGGGACAGGGGGTGAAGCTTTCTTT

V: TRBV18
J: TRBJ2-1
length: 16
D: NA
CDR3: CASSPPQGQGNDEQFF
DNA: TGTGCCAGCTCACCACCACAAGGGCAGGGGAACGATGAGCAGTTCTTC

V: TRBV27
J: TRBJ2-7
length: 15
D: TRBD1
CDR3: CASSRHRDSPTEQYF
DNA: TGTGCCAGCAGTCGCCACCGGGACAGTCCTACTGAGCAGTACTTC

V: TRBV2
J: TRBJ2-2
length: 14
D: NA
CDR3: CASSRDPNTGELFF
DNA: TGTGCCAGCAGCCGGGACCCGAACACCGGGGAGCTGTTTTTT

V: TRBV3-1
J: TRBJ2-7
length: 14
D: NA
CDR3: CASSQQGPSYEQYF
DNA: TGTGCCAGCAGCCAACAGGGGCCTTCCTACGAGCAGTACTTC